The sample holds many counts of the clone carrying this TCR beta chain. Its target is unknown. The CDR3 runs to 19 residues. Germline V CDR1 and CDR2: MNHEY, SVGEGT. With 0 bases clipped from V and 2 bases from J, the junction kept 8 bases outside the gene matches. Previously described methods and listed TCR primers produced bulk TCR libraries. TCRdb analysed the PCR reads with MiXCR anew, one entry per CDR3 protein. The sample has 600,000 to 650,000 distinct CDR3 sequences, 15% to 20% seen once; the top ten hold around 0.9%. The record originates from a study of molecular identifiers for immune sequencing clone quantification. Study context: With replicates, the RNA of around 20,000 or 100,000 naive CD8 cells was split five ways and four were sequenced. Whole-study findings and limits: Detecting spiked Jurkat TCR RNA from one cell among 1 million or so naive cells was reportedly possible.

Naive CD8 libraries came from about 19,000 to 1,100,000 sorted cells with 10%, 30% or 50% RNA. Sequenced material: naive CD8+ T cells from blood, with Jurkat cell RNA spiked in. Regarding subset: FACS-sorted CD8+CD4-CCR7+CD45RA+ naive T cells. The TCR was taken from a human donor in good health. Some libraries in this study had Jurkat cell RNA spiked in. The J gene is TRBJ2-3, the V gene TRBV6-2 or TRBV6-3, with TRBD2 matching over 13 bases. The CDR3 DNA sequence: TGTGCCAGCAGTTACTCTGGACGGACTAGCGGGGGCCTCACAGATACGCAGTATTTT. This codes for CASSYSGRTSGGLTDTQYF.